The sequence of this TCR beta chain was determined in a study of T cells in Graves' hyperthyroidism and ophthalmopathy. Germline loops: CDR1 SNHLY, CDR2 FYNNEI. The J segment lost 7 bases and the V segment lost 11 bases, leaving 10 bases of the junction unmatched. CDR3 length: 14 residues. Amplification of TCR beta CDR3 regions was performed using RNA transcripts as template. Using the HTBI primer set, a first-round RT-PCR was run on the TCR CDR3. MiXCR, applied by TCRdb to the multiplex PCR reads, yields one record per CDR3 protein. The sample consists of 350,000 or so distinct CDR3 sequences, 17% of them appearing once. This clonotype was picked up many times.

The specimen was blood. This clonotype was sampled from a woman in her 30s with Graves' hyperthyroidism that later progressed to Graves' ophthalmopathy. The chain carries TRBV2 and TRBJ2-1, with 11 positions matching TRBD2. CDR3 protein: CAVPLAGAMNEQFF. The CDR3 nucleotides are TGTGCCGTCCCACTAGCGGGAGCTATGAATGAGCAGTTCTTC.